Given below is one TCR beta chain in context. The antigen remains unidentified. This record comes from a study of regulatory dendritic cells for organ transplantation. Looking at the study overall: Regulatory dendritic cells came from monocytes given vitamin D3 and IL-10. Day 6 dendritic cell cultures were stimulated with LPS.

There are 16 residues in the CDR3. The germline V gene encodes CDR1 MDHEN and CDR2 SYDVKM. V dropped 2 bases and J dropped 3; count of bases not matched to a gene: 8. CFSE-labeled sorted T cells met regulatory or mature dendritic cells for 4 to 6 days. Memory T cells were CD45RO+, naive were CD45RA+, sorted by FACS. Libraries were prepared by immunoSEQ multiplex PCR; TCRdb keeps only in-frame clonotypes and omits some of them. The sample gives more than 9,500 clones, roughly 91% of which show up once; around 0.4% is in the top ten. General study points: Naive T cells showed high diversity, memory cells less, memory CD8+ least.

This clonotype originated in a human donor in good health. The sample consisted of naive CD8+ T cells from blood cultured with dendritic cells. Subset indicated: CD45RA+ naive T cells. The chain has TRBV28 and TRBJ2-7; 9 positions match TRBD1. The CDR3 reads CASSLTYGTGIYEQYF. In DNA form, the CDR3 reads TGTGCCAGCAGTTTAACGTACGGGACAGGGATCTACGAGCAGTACTTC. Complete variable domain (other parts from reference TRBV28 and TRBJ2-7): DVKVTQSSRYLVKRTGEKVFLECVQDMDHENMFWYRQDPGLGLRLIYFSYDVKMKEKGDIPEGYSVSREKKERFSLILESASTNQTSMYLCASSLTYGTGIYEQYFGPGTRLTVT.